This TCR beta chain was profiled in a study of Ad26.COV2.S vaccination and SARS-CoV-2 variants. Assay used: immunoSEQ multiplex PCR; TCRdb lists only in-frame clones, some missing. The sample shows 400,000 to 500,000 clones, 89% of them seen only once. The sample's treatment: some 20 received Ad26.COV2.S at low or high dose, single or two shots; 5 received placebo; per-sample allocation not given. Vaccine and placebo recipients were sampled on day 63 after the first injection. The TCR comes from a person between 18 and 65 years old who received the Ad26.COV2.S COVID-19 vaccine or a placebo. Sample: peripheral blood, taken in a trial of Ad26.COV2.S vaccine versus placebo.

CDR3: CASSAGTSRSEYF. CDR3 nucleotide sequence: TGTGCCAGCAGTGCAGGGACTAGTAGATCGGAGTACTTC. The rearrangement links TRBV12-3 or TRBV12-4 to TRBJ2-7; 8 nucleotides line up with TRBD2. This CDR3 is 13 amino acids long. The trim removed 5 bases at V and 11 bases at J, leaving 11 bases unmatched.